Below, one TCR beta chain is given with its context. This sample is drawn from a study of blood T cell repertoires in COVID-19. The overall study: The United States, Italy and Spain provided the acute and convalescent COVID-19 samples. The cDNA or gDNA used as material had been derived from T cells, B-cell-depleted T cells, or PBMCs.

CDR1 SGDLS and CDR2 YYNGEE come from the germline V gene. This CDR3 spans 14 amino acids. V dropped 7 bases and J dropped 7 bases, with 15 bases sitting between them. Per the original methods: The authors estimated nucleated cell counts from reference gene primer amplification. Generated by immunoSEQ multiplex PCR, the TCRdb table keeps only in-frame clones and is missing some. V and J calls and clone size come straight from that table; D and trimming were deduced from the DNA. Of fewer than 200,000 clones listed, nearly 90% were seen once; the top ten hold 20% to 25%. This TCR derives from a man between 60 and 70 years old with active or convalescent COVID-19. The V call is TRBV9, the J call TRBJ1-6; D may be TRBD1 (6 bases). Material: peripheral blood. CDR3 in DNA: TGTGCCAGCGCCATCGGACAGTCAAATTCACCCCTCCACTTT. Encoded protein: CASAIGQSNSPLHF.